Below, 17 T cell receptor beta chains from the same sample are listed, as sequenced in a study of blood T cell repertoires in COVID-19. The protocol was immunoSEQ multiplex PCR, while the TCRdb copy is restricted to in-frame clones and leaves out a portion. The table includes about 400,000 clones, 87% detected once. Source material: PBMCs or T cells enriched from blood (not recorded which). These receptors came from a woman aged 25 to 39 who had recovered from COVID-19.

The V gene is TRBV28, the J gene TRBJ1-4, with 9 bases aligning to TRBD1. V was pared by 5 bases and J by 3 bases, with 10 bases of the junction left unmatched. The CDR3 extends over 17 amino acids. The germline gives CDR1 MDHEN, CDR2 SYDVKM. The CDR3 reads CASSLLTTGGPNEKLFF. In DNA, the CDR3 is TGTGCCAGCAGTCTATTAACGACAGGGGGACCTAATGAAAAACTGTTTTTT.

This chain uses TRBV19 with TRBJ1-1; D unresolved. CDR3 length: 13 amino acids. Germline V gives CDR1 LNHDA, CDR2 SQIVND (reference sequence). Trimming cost V 6 bases and J 1 base, with 9 bases left between them. CDR3 sequence reads: CASSKSGNTEAFF. CDR3 nucleotide sequence: TGTGCCAGTAGCAAATCGGGGAACACTGAAGCTTTCTTT.

The V gene is TRBV10-3, the J gene TRBJ2-7; maybe TRBD2 (5 bases). Trimming removed 4 bases from V and 6 bases from J, with 7 bases in between. The CDR3 sequence is 11 residues long. CDR1 and CDR2 (germline): ENHRY, SYGVKD. The CDR3 is CAISGRGEQYF. The CDR3 DNA sequence: TGTGCCATCAGTGGACGGGGCGAGCAGTACTTC.

J is TRBJ2-2 and V is TRBV3-1 (or the pseudogene TRBV3-2); the match to TRBD2 covers 14 bases. CDR3 length equals 16 residues. Germline CDR1 reads LGHDT; CDR2 reads YNNKEL (reference sequence). After removal of 3 bases from V and 6 bases from J, the junction contained 3 bases not matched to a gene. The CDR3 spells CASSQRLAGGPGELFF. The CDR3 DNA is TGTGCCAGCAGCCAGCGACTAGCGGGGGGGCCCGGGGAGCTGTTTTTT.

The chain joins TRBV7-9 to TRBJ2-3; 7 nucleotides line up with TRBD1. Germline assignment: CDR1 SEHNR and CDR2 FQNEAQ (reference sequence). CDR3 length: 16 amino acids. Trimming removed 4 bases from V and 1 base from J; junction bases left unmatched: 8. In DNA form, the CDR3 reads TGTGCCAGCAGCTCCACGGACAGGAGAGGCACAGATACGCAGTATTTT. It is translated as CASSSTDRRGTDTQYF.

V gene TRBV5-1 combines with J gene TRBJ2-3, with a weak D call TRBD2 (6 bases). Germline V gene lookup returns CDR1 SGHRS and CDR2 YFSETQ. The CDR3 has 15 residues. Trimming took off 0 bases at V and 2 bases at J, with 10 bases between the two ends. The DNA of the CDR3 is TGCGCCAGCAGCTTGGCCGGGACTTACACAGATACGCAGTATTTT. It specifies CASSLAGTYTDTQYF. Supplemented by reference TRBV5-1 and TRBJ2-3, the full variable domain reads KAGVTQTPRYLIKTRGQQVTLSCSPISGHRSVSWYQQTPGQGLQFLFEYFSETQRNKGNFPGRFSGRQFSNSRSEMNVSTLELGDSALYLCASSLAGTYTDTQYFGPGTRLTVL.

CDR3 sequence: CSAGTYNGYTF. In DNA, the CDR3 is TGCAGCGCTGGGACATATAATGGCTACACCTTC. The chain uses TRBV29-1 and TRBJ1-2, with D perhaps TRBD1 (6 bases). Germline values: CDR1 SQVTM, CDR2 ANQGSEA. Trimming shortened V by 7 bases and J by 6 bases, and 12 bases separated the two germline ends. The CDR3 runs 11 residues.

This clone has a handful of counts. This chain links TRBV7-6 with TRBJ1-1, with 9 nucleotides matching TRBD1. Trimming took 3 bases from V and 4 from J; bases not matched to a gene: 9. Germline CDR1 and CDR2: SGHVS and FNYEAQ. The CDR3 consists of 16 residues. The CDR3 reads CASSLQDRGLGTEAFF. For the CDR3, the DNA is TGTGCCAGCAGCTTGCAGGACAGGGGTCTGGGCACTGAAGCTTTCTTT.

The chain joins TRBV7-3 to TRBJ2-1; the D gene is possibly TRBD1 (6 bases). The CDR3 length is 17 residues. CDR1 is SGHTA, CDR2 FQGTGA, per germline. The ends were cut back, 4 bases at V and 3 bases at J, with 19 bases in the middle. DNA for the CDR3: TGTGCCAGCAGCTCCTTCAGGTGGACAGCGAGCTACAATGAGCAGTTCTTC. The encoded protein is CASSSFRWTASYNEQFF.

This clone occurred a few times. The CDR3 DNA reads as TGTGCCATCAGTGACGGACAGGGCACCCAAGCTTTCTTT. The encoded protein is CAISDGQGTQAFF. The J gene is TRBJ1-1, the V gene TRBV10-3, with 8 bases lining up with TRBD1. The CDR3 has 13 residues. Per the germline V gene, CDR1 is ENHRY and CDR2 is SYGVKD. V lost 3 bases and J lost 9; bases outside the gene matches: 6.

In DNA, the CDR3 is TGTGCCTGGACCTCCGGGACAGGGGGAATCTACACTGAAGCTTTCTTT. Translation gives CAWTSGTGGIYTEAFF. V is TRBV30 and J is TRBJ1-1, with TRBD1 matching 11 bases. The CDR3 has 16 amino acids. J was trimmed by 3 bases and V by 4 bases; bases with no gene match: 10. Germline lookup yields CDR1 GTSNPN and CDR2 SVGIG (reference sequence). Full variable domain (rest looked up from reference TRBV30 and TRBJ1-1): SQTIHQWPATLVQPVGSPLSLECTVEGTSNPNLYWYRQAAGRGLQLLFYSVGIGQISSEVPQNLSASRPQDRQFILSSKKLLLSDSGFYLCAWTSGTGGIYTEAFFGQGTRLTVV.

V gene TRBV19 combines with J gene TRBJ2-1; 7 nucleotides align to TRBD1. Germline V gene sequence: CDR1 LNHDA, CDR2 SQIVND (reference sequence). The CDR3 consists of 17 residues. After removal of 7 bases from V and 0 bases from J, the junction contained 12 bases not matched to a gene. The CDR3 here is CASTERRDRVSYNEQFF. The CDR3 region has the DNA TGTGCCAGTACCGAAAGGAGAGACAGGGTCTCCTACAATGAGCAGTTCTTC.

The table lists this clone with a few counts. This CDR3 reads CASSPLRDTGEQFF. In DNA, the CDR3 is TGTGCCAGCTCACCGCTCCGGGACACAGGTGAGCAGTTCTTC. This rearrangement joins TRBV18 to TRBJ2-1; tentatively, D is TRBD1 (6 bases). CDR1 is KGHSH and CDR2 is LQKENI in the germline V gene. V was pared by 3 bases and J by 9 bases, with 15 bases between. This CDR3 is built from 14 residues.

J is TRBJ1-3 and V is TRBV27; the D is unclear. The CDR3 consists of 13 residues. The ends were cut back, 3 bases at V and 2 bases at J, with 5 bases in the middle. The germline gives CDR1 MNHEY, CDR2 SMNVEV (reference sequence). The CDR3 protein is CASSLRAGNTIYF. The CDR3 bases are TGTGCCAGCAGTTTGAGGGCTGGAAACACCATATATTTT.

This sequence joins TRBV12-3 or TRBV12-4 and TRBJ2-3; 7 positions agree with TRBD1. V dropped 6 bases and J dropped 3; count of bases not matched to a gene: 3. This CDR3 is built from 13 residues. The CDR3 here is CASSRQGTDTQYF. The CDR3 DNA sequence: TGTGCCAGCAGCCGACAGGGTACAGATACGCAGTATTTT.

V is TRBV11-3 and J is TRBJ2-1, with a possible D match to TRBD2 (5 bases). Germline V gene lookup returns CDR1 SGHNT and CDR2 YENEEA. The ends were cut back, 6 bases at V and 9 bases at J, with 24 bases in the middle. CDR3 size: 16 residues. The CDR3 loop reads CASSRASTINAGEQFF. The DNA of the CDR3 is TGTGCCAGCAGTAGGGCTAGCACTATCAACGCGGGTGAGCAGTTCTTC.

CDR3 nucleotide sequence: TGTGCCAGCTCACCATACAGTGATGGCTACACCTTC. Encoded protein: CASSPYSDGYTF. The chain employs TRBV18 and TRBJ1-2; D is unresolved. The CDR3 totals 12 residues. CDR1 is KGHSH and CDR2 is LQKENI in the germline V gene. Between the trimmed V and J ends, which lost 2 bases and 6 bases, there was a span of 7 bases.